The source of this T cell receptor beta chain is a study of cytomegalovirus exposure and HLA in healthy donors. Overall study findings and caveats: Rarity held for most TCR sequences, but there were some public TCRs that occurred in many donors. Specificity for CMV antigens was confirmed in vitro for three of the CMV-associated chains. Accounts indicate the classifier identified cytomegalovirus status with strong specificity and sensitivity.

Repertoires were generated with immunoSEQ multiplex PCR, while TCRdb's copy carries only in-frame clones and drops some. The sample has under 200,000 clones, 65% to 90% seen once. Concerning this clone: Its cognate antigen is unknown.

Germline V CDR1 and CDR2: MGHDK, SYGVNS. V shed 1 base and J shed 7 bases, with 8 bases lying between them. The CDR3 consists of 14 residues. The validation cohort, a group of some 120 subjects, included the donors and was separate from the approximately 650-subject first cohort. The sample consisted of PBMCs. The gene calls are TRBV25-1 and TRBJ1-6; D unclear. This receptor was obtained from a woman under 30 in good health and CMV-seronegative. Here the CDR3 reads CASSESTTNSPLHF. The CDR3 DNA reads as TGTGCCAGCAGTGAATCTACCACCAATTCACCCCTCCACTTT.